This TCR beta chain was sequenced for a study of post-analysis software for immune sequencing data. On this clonotype itself: The antigen remains undetermined.

Presence of unique molecular identifiers characterized the TCR beta cDNA libraries. TCRdb ran MiXCR on the PCR reads and lists one entry per CDR3 protein. This repertoire shows 600,000 to 700,000 distinct CDR3 sequences, 55% to 70% found once; its top ten account for around 10%. Whole-study results and caveats: A few TRBV segments (TRBV5-6, TRBV5-1 and TRBV20-1 among them) occurred more frequently in patients than in controls. Clustering by F measure revealed strong co-clustering among samples prepared together in one batch.

V was pared by 0 bases and J by 0 bases, with 10 bases between. CDR1 is SQVTM, CDR2 ANQGSEA, per germline. The CDR3 has 15 amino acids. This chain links TRBV29-1 with TRBJ2-3; D remains unclear. The TCR sequence derives from a girl aged 2-10 years with multiple sclerosis. The material sequenced was blood. CDR3 region: CSVEDGTSSTDTQYF. The CDR3 DNA reads TGCAGCGTTGAAGACGGCACGTCCAGCACAGATACGCAGTATTTT.